This T cell receptor (beta chain) was identified in a study of blood T cell repertoires in COVID-19 (dated by TCRdb to the early 2020s). Turning to the overall study: Collaborator samples came from the United States, Italy and Spain and covered acute and convalescent phases of COVID-19. The prospective study material was composed of cDNA or gDNA derived from T cells, B-cell-depleted T cells, or PBMCs. Subjects who had been exposed to COVID-19, were actively infected with it, or had recovered from it provided the deeply sampled blood TCRbeta repertoires that made up the dataset. The repertoires were released in a freely available public database meant as a resource for research on the immune response to SARS-CoV-2. Samples were obtained from the ongoing ImmuneRACE study (first 160 participants) and from 1,254 subjects provided by 6 global collaborators. Sample metadata almost always included a de-identified subject ID, COVID-19 status, age in years and sex. Where available, HLA class I and class II types were taken from metadata supplied by the sample provider and were not determined by assay-based typing. Results the study describes overall, beyond this receptor: The amount of clinical and demographic metadata varied by source and participant and was provided uncurated.

Samples from volunteer blood donors who had recovered from COVID-19 were contributed by a second Seattle source. The collaborating institutions used their own protocols to collect whole blood in K2EDTA tubes. For TCRbeta analysis, collaborators shipped samples in one of three forms: frozen whole blood, isolated PBMCs, or DNA extracted from either of those sample types. This clone occurred once. The antigen this receptor binds is unknown. The record has no base qualities; no much larger clone is one base away. The CDR3 spans 16 residues, from the cysteine through the phenylalanine. The kept DNA is CDR3 alone, 48 bases in frame from the first base. V loses 0 bases at its end and J loses 8 bases; junction bases beyond the gene matches: 10. The germline V gene (reference sequence) gives CDR1 as LGHDT and CDR2 as YNNKEL. TCRbeta CDR3 regions were amplified from genomic DNA using the immunoSEQ Assay, a bias-controlled multiplex PCR. In the paper's pipeline: Nucleated cell counts per sample were estimated from amplification of reference gene primers within the assay. To quantify the absolute abundance of each unique TCRbeta CDR3 rearrangement, sequence reads were collapsed and filtered. For each sample, productive Simpson clonality was calculated as the square root of Simpson's diversity index over productive rearrangements. In TCRdb, the immuneACCESS table is reduced to in-frame sequences with V and J assigned. These tables do not hold every clone; where another copy was compared, an unresolved V gene accounts for under half, and the others remain unexplained. The V and J calls and the clone size are those of that table, but D and trimming were determined from the DNA. Across this sample there are around 260,000 clones, with 83% seen only once. Of the sample, 7.5% to 10% is held by the ten largest clones.

The rearranged chain carries TRBV3-1 (or the pseudogene TRBV3-2) and TRBJ1-2, with 9 middle bases fitting TRBD1. The sequencing sample was made of peripheral blood. This clonotype was obtained from a woman aged 45-59 years who had recovered from COVID-19. The DNA sequence is as follows: TGTGCCAGCAGCCAAGATAGGACACAGGGGGCGCGCGGCTACACCTTC. Its protein product is CASSQDRTQGARGYTF.